These 19 T cell receptor beta chains share one sample of origin, sequenced in a study of OX40 agonist ivuxolimab in advanced cancers. Profiling relied on immunoSEQ multiplex PCR, and the TCRdb table lists in-frame clones only, not all of them. The table has around 58,000 clones, approximately 90% seen once. The source was CD4+ or CD8+ T cells sorted from blood, collected in a trial of the OX40 agonist ivuxolimab. These receptors all come from an adult with an advanced solid tumor such as melanoma, head and neck, liver or kidney cancer.

This chain links TRBV6-5 with TRBJ1-5, with a possible D match to TRBD1 (5 bases). CDR3 length: 15 residues. Germline CDR1 is MNHEY and CDR2 is SVGAGI. Trimming took 6 bases from V and 0 from J, leaving 12 bases between them. CDR3 sequence (DNA): TGTGCCAGCAGACAGACAGAGAGTAGCAATCAGCCCCAGCATTTT. This gives the protein CASRQTESSNQPQHF.

This clone has just a few counts. V is TRBV7-9 and J is TRBJ1-3; D ambiguous. CDR1 SEHNR and CDR2 FQNEAQ come from the germline V gene (reference sequence). Trimming stripped 6 bases from V and 0 bases from J, with 12 bases between. The CDR3 is made up of 15 amino acids. The CDR3 spells CASRPVVSSGNTIYF. In DNA form, the CDR3 reads TGTGCCAGCAGACCGGTGGTGAGCTCTGGAAACACCATATATTTT.

The gene calls are TRBV5-1 and TRBJ2-7; D is perhaps TRBD2 (6 bases). This CDR3 region has 14 residues. V was clipped by 3 bases and J by 1 base, with 11 bases between them. Germline lookup yields CDR1 SGHRS and CDR2 YFSETQ. The CDR3 DNA reads TGCGCCAGCAGCTCTGGTGGGACTTCCTACGAGCAGTACTTC. Protein: CASSSGGTSYEQYF. The whole variable domain, remainder taken from reference TRBV5-1 and TRBJ2-7, is KAGVTQTPRYLIKTRGQQVTLSCSPISGHRSVSWYQQTPGQGLQFLFEYFSETQRNKGNFPGRFSGRQFSNSRSEMNVSTLELGDSALYLCASSSGGTSYEQYFGPGTRLTVT.

This clone occurred a few times. This rearrangement joins TRBV2 to TRBJ1-5; D not certain. CDR1 SNHLY and CDR2 FYNNEI come from the germline V gene. The ends were cut back, 6 bases at V and 3 bases at J, with 9 bases in the middle. The CDR3 totals 13 residues. CDR3 sequence: CASRKDVNQPQHF. The CDR3 region has the DNA TGTGCCAGCAGAAAGGACGTCAATCAGCCCCAGCATTTT.

V usage is TRBV30 and J usage is TRBJ2-1, with 12 nucleotides matching TRBD2. V trimming: 1 base; J trimming: 0 bases; junction bases outside the gene matches: 7. The germline gives CDR1 GTSNPN, CDR2 SVGIG (reference sequence). The CDR3 covers 18 residues. Here the CDR3 reads CAWSAGTSGGSSYNEQFF. CDR3 nucleotide sequence: TGTGCCTGGAGTGCCGGTACTAGCGGGGGGAGCTCCTACAATGAGCAGTTCTTC.

The chain links TRBV5-1 to TRBJ1-2, with D unclear. The CDR3 is 13 amino acids. V was pared by 4 bases and J by 12 bases, with 19 bases between. Germline V gene lookup returns CDR1 SGHRS and CDR2 YFSETQ. Here the CDR3 reads CASSPLGVGLDTF. Written as DNA, the CDR3 is TGCGCCAGCAGCCCCCTCGGAGTGGGATTAGACACCTTC.

The chain carries TRBV6-6 and TRBJ1-2; D uncertain. This CDR3 has 12 residues. CDR1 and CDR2 from the germline V gene are MNHNY and SVGAGI (reference sequence). Deletions cut 6 bases from V and 6 bases from J, with 11 bases between. CDR3 in DNA: TGTGCCAGCAGCCATGGCGGCGATGGCTACACCTTC. Protein: CASSHGGDGYTF.

The rearrangement uses TRBV19 and TRBJ2-2; 8 bases line up with TRBD2. Germline CDR1 and CDR2: LNHDA and SQIVND (reference sequence). CDR3 length: 17 residues. Trimming at V came to 3 bases and at J to 5 bases, leaving 11 bases not matched to a gene. CDR3 coding DNA: TGTGCCAGTAGTATTAAGGGAAGCGGGAGTTTGACCGGGGAGCTGTTTTTT. It translates to CASSIKGSGSLTGELFF.

The chain carries TRBV5-1 and TRBJ2-5; 10 nucleotides line up with TRBD1. The DNA end is more similar to TRBJ2-7, so the J call may be wrong. Germline CDR1 reads SGHRS; CDR2 reads YFSETQ. This CDR3 is built from 15 residues. The DNA for the CDR3 is TGCGCCAGCAGCGGAACCGGGACAGGGGCCGACGAGCAGTACTTC. Translation gives CASSGTGTGADEQYF.

The CDR3, as DNA: TGCAGCGTTTTAGCGGGGGCTGGGGCCAACGTCCTGACTTTC. Amino acids: CSVLAGAGANVLTF. The rearrangement joins TRBV29-1 to TRBJ2-6; 9 nucleotides match TRBD2. The CDR3 has 14 residues. The V segment lost 5 bases and the J segment 2 bases; nucleotides outside the gene matches: 1. Germline V lookup: CDR1 SQVTM, CDR2 ANQGSEA. The full variable domain, completed using reference TRBV29-1 and TRBJ2-6, is SAVISQKPSRDICQRGTSLTIQCQVDSQVTMMFWYRQQPGQSLTLIATANQGSEATYESGFVIDKFPISRPNLTFSTLTVSNMSPEDSSIYLCSVLAGAGANVLTFGAGSRLTVL.

The V gene is TRBV29-1, the J gene TRBJ2-7; no firm D call. The CDR3 contains 12 residues. Trimming removed 5 bases at V and 0 bases at J, with 8 bases between. In germline, CDR1 is SQVTM, CDR2 ANQGSEA. The CDR3 protein is CSVRGSSYEQYF. CDR3 nucleotide sequence: TGCAGCGTTCGTGGATCCTCCTACGAGCAGTACTTC.

The V gene is TRBV7-2, the J gene TRBJ2-1; 7 nucleotides agree with TRBD2. V shed 3 bases, J shed 5 bases, and the junction held 7 bases outside the gene matches. This CDR3 region has 15 residues. The germline V gene has CDR1 SGHTA and CDR2 FQGNSA. In DNA, the CDR3 is TGTGCCAGCAGCTTGTTGAGTAGCGGGCACAATGAGCAGTTCTTC. It codes for CASSLLSSGHNEQFF.

The CDR3 loop is CASRLTRSTDTQYF. The CDR3 DNA reads as TGTGCCAGCAGACTGACCCGTAGCACAGATACGCAGTATTTT. This sequence joins TRBV6-1 and TRBJ2-3; D remains ambiguous. Germline V CDR1 and CDR2: MNHNS, SASEGT. Trimming cost V 6 bases and J 0 bases, with 10 bases left between them. CDR3 length: 14 residues.

The rearrangement links TRBV6-6 to TRBJ1-4, with 7 bases lining up with TRBD1. CDR3 length equals 14 residues. The V gene end was trimmed by 2 bases and the J gene end by 8 bases; junction bases not matched to a gene: 5. CDR1 is MNHNY, CDR2 SVGAGI, per germline (reference sequence). The CDR3 spells CASSYGQGDEKLFF. The CDR3 nucleotides read TGTGCCAGCAGTTACGGGCAGGGGGACGAAAAACTGTTTTTT.

The CDR3 DNA reads as TGTGCCAGCTCCAATGCCGGGACAGGAGATGAAAAACTGTTTTTT. Translating it yields CASSNAGTGDEKLFF. This sequence joins TRBV18 and TRBJ1-4; 8 positions match TRBD1. The length of the CDR3 is 15 residues. With V trimmed by 6 bases and J by 6 bases, 9 bases remained unmatched. Germline loops: CDR1 KGHSH, CDR2 LQKENI.

The rearrangement joins TRBV19 to TRBJ1-2; maybe TRBD1 (5 bases). The V gene's germline CDR1 is LNHDA and CDR2 SQIVND (reference sequence). Deletions cut 7 bases from V and 5 bases from J, with 17 bases between. The CDR3 length is 14 residues. In DNA, the CDR3 is TGTGCCAGTACCGCGGGGGGGGTTTCTTATGGCTACACCTTC. This sequence encodes CASTAGGVSYGYTF.

The J gene is TRBJ2-7, the V gene TRBV5-6; 9 positions agree with TRBD1. Germline V gene sequence: CDR1 SGHDT, CDR2 YYEEEE. V lost 4 bases, J lost 5 bases, and 10 bases stayed unmatched. The CDR3 consists of 15 residues. The CDR3 sequence is CASSVSGQGSHEQYF. CDR3 bases: TGTGCCAGCAGCGTTTCGGGACAGGGTAGTCACGAGCAGTACTTC.

This chain links TRBV5-1 with TRBJ2-5; D is uncertain. The V end lost 4 bases, the J end lost 9 bases, and 16 bases lay between the germline ends. The CDR3 is made up of 13 amino acids. CDR1 SGHRS and CDR2 YFSETQ come from the germline V gene. CDR3 nucleotides: TGCGCCAGCAGCAACCGGACCCGACTGCCCCAGTACTTC. Protein product: CASSNRTRLPQYF.

The chain couples TRBV11-1 to TRBJ1-2; 7 bases match TRBD1. There are 17 residues in the CDR3. CDR1 SGHAT and CDR2 FQDESV come from the germline V gene (reference sequence). V lost 5 bases to trimming and J lost 3 bases; unmatched junction nucleotides: 15. The CDR3 sequence: CASSVTPNRGGDYGYTF. CDR3 in DNA: TGTGCCAGCAGCGTGACCCCCAACAGGGGTGGAGACTATGGCTACACCTTC. The full variable domain, its missing parts supplied by reference TRBV11-1 and TRBJ1-2, is EAEVAQSPRYKITEKSQAVAFWCDPISGHATLYWYRQILGQGPELLVQFQDESVVDDSQLPKDRFSAERLKGVDSTLKIQPAELGDSAMYLCASSVTPNRGGDYGYTFGSGTRLTVV.